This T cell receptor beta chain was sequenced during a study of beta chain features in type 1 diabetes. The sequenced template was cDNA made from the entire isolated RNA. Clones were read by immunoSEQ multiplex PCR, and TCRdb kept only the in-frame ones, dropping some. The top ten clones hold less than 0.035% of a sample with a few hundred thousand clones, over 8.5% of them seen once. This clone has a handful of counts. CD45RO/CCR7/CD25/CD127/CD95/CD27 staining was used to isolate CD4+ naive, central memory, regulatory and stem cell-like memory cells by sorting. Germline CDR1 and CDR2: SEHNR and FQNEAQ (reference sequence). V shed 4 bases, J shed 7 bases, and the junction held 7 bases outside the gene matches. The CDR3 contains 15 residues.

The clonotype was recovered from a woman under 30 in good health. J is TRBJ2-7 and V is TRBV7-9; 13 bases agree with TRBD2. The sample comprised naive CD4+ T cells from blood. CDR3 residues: CASSWTSGGVSEQYF. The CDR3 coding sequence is TGTGCCAGCAGCTGGACTAGCGGGGGAGTAAGTGAGCAGTACTTC.